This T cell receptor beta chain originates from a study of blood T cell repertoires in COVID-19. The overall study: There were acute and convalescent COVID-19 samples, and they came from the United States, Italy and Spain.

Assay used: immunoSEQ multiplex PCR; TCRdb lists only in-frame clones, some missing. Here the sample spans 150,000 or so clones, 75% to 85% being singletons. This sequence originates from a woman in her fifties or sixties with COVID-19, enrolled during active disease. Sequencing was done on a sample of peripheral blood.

The CDR3 sequence is CASSERGGMQFF. The CDR3 DNA follows: TGTGCCAGCAGTGAAAGGGGTGGAATGCAGTTCTTC. The chain couples TRBV6-1 to TRBJ2-1; D possibly corresponds to TRBD1 (5 bases). In germline, CDR1 is MNHNS, CDR2 SASEGT. The CDR3 is 12 residues long. With 2 bases removed from V and 12 bases from J, the gap between germline ends came to 11 bases.